The entry that follows covers one T cell receptor beta chain sequence. Per the authors' pipeline: Amplification of reference gene primers provided the estimated nucleated cell counts. The data were produced by immunoSEQ multiplex PCR, yet TCRdb's version contains in-frame clones alone and is incomplete. V and J calls and clone size are as listed in that table; D and trimming were resolved from the DNA. Of almost 55,000 clones listed, around 87% are singletons. Germline CDR1 is SGDLS and CDR2 is YYNGEE. V gave up 2 bases and J gave up 5 bases; unmatched junction bases: 7. The CDR3 loop spans 15 amino acids. The data originate from a study of blood T cell repertoires in COVID-19. Study as a whole: Acute-phase and convalescent COVID-19 samples originated in the United States, Italy and Spain.

Sequenced sample: peripheral blood. This TCR was sampled from a man aged 45-65 years with active COVID-19. The chain combines TRBV9 with TRBJ1-1; 9 bases are a match to TRBD1. CDR3 protein: CASSVYRGPRTEAFF. For the CDR3, the DNA is TGTGCCAGCAGCGTTTACAGGGGGCCTCGGACTGAAGCTTTCTTT.